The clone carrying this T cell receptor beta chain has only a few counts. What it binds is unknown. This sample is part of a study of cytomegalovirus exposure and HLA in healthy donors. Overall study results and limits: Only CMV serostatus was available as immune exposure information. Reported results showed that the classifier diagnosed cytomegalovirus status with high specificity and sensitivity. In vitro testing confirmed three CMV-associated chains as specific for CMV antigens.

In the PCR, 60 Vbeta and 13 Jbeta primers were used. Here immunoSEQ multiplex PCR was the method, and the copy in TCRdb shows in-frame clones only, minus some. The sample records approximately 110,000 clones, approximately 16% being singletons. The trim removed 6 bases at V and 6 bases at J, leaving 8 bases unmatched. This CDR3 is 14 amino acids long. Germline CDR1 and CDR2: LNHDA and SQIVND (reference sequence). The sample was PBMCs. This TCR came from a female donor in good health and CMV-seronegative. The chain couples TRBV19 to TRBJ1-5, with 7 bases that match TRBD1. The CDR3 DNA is TGTGCCAGTAGCCTCTCGACAGGGATTCAGCCCCAGCATTTT. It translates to CASSLSTGIQPQHF. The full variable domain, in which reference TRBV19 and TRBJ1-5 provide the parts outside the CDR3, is DGGITQSPKYLFRKEGQNVTLSCEQNLNHDAMYWYRQDPGQGLRLIYYSQIVNDFQKGDIAEGYSVSREKKESFPLTVTSAQKNPTAFYLCASSLSTGIQPQHFGDGTRLSIL.